This T cell receptor beta chain was observed in a study of human T cells and chemical hapten exposure. Study-wide context: How much TCR each sample yielded varied, mostly because pooled library volumes differed slightly. Study findings and constraints: It was expanded TCRs that formed significantly more large CDR3 similarity clusters than controls did. Donors were affected by alopecia, so their immune reaction might vary from that of healthy individuals.

Time point of the sample: patch test 1, 2 weeks after DPC sensitization. Treatment reported: therapeutic diphenylcyclopropenone sensitization with weekly scalp DPC. Turning to this clonotype: Its matching antigen is unknown.

TCRdb processed the RACE reads anew with MiXCR; each CDR3 protein has one entry. The repertoire consists of roughly 160,000 distinct CDR3 sequences, with about 14% occurring once and the leading ten covering 1.7%. The CDR3 is made up of 16 amino acids. Trimming removed 0 bases at V and 2 bases at J, with 11 bases between. Germline CDR1 is LGHNA and CDR2 is YNFKEQ. The starting material was whole blood, obtained in connection with sensitization to the hapten diphenylcyclopropenone (DPC). This sequence joins TRBV4-2 and TRBJ2-1, with D tentatively TRBD1 or TRBD2 (6 bases each). This receptor was taken from a woman aged 25 to 39 with alopecia areata. Some clones in this sample may be carry-over from other donors' samples. CDR3 amino acids: CASSQDWRGTYNEQFF. CDR3 in DNA: TGTGCCAGCAGCCAAGATTGGAGGGGGACCTACAATGAGCAGTTCTTC.